This T cell receptor beta chain stems from a study of response to subunit inactivated influenza vaccine (dated by TCRdb to 2017 to 2018). About the investigation overall: The study used deep quantitative T cell receptor repertoire profiling to track responses to a trivalent subunit inactivated influenza vaccine.

In this sample, this clonotype turned up a few times. Its antigen has not been determined. No per-base quality is available; no much larger clone lies one base away. The CDR3 runs 15 amino acids, cysteine and phenylalanine included. The DNA shown is the 45-base CDR3, in frame from base 1. Germline trimming: 6 bases from V, 3 bases from J; junction bases outside gene matches: 9. CDR1 and CDR2 are drawn from the germline V gene: MDHEN, SYDVKM. The paper's findings and limits, for the study overall: According to the authors, only a limited number of new T cells may be recruited by each seasonal influenza vaccination.

The library was obtained by RT-PCR. The sequencing machine was an Illumina HiSeq 2500. TCRdb reran the public reads through fastp at Q25 and MiXCR, keeping productive beta chains. Merged by CDR3 protein, the rows form single entries marked with the most common genes and DNA. The sample table holds roughly 650,000 distinct CDR3 sequences, of which 15% to 18% were seen once. The top ten clonotypes cover under 14% of the sample. The source was PBMCs from blood, collected approximately 13 days after vaccination. The rearranged chain carries TRBV28 and TRBJ1-2, and TRBD1 aligns with 8 junction nucleotides. The TCR originated in a man in his fifties or sixties who received an inactivated influenza vaccine. Donor details come from another sample of the same person, matched by shared clones. The DNA is as follows: TGTGCCAGCAGAATACGACAGGGGCGGGACTATGGCTACACCTTC. Its translation reads: CASRIRQGRDYGYTF.